The 7 T cell receptor beta chains given below trace back to one sample, sequenced in a study of Ad26.COV2.S vaccination and SARS-CoV-2 variants (dated by TCRdb to 2020 to 2023). The library was obtained by the immunoSEQ multiplex PCR assay. TCRdb limited this immuneACCESS table to in-frame rearrangements with V and J called. A share of clones is missing; checked studies link under half to unresolved V genes, and the rest is unexplained. The sample includes more than 300,000 clones, with 80% to 90% observed a single time. The ten most abundant clones make up roughly 4.8% of the sample. Explained via the paper, the treatment or condition label denotes: around 19 received Ad26.COV2.S at low or high dose, single or two shots; several received placebo; per-sample allocation not given. For vaccine and placebo recipients, repertoires were sequenced using samples collected on day 63 after the first injection.

This sample comprised peripheral blood, obtained in a trial of Ad26.COV2.S vaccine versus placebo. The receptors here all came from a person between 18 and 65 years old who received the Ad26.COV2.S COVID-19 vaccine or a placebo.

The rearrangement links TRBV6-5 to TRBJ2-2; perhaps TRBD2 as D (5 bases). This CDR3 has 15 amino acids. V was pared by 7 bases and J by 4 bases, with 16 bases between. Per germline, CDR1 MNHEY and CDR2 SVGAGI. CDR3 coding DNA: TGTGCCAGCATTCGTGCAGCGGAAAGCACCGGGGAGCTGTTTTTT. As protein: CASIRAAESTGELFF.

This clone was counted once. The chain has TRBV29-1 and TRBJ2-1; 11 bases fit TRBD2. The junction had 3 bases not matched to a gene; V was cut back by 7 bases and J by 4 bases. Germline loops: CDR1 SQVTM, CDR2 ANQGSEA. This CDR3 has 13 residues. The CDR3 nucleotides read TGCAGCGCGGGACTAGCGGATTACAATGAGCAGTTCTTC. Its translation is CSAGLADYNEQFF.

The chain combines TRBV7-2 with TRBJ1-1; weak D call: TRBD1 (5 bases). V gave up 7 bases and J gave up 4 bases, with 22 bases separating them. Per germline, CDR1 SGHTA and CDR2 FQGNSA. The CDR3 has 16 amino acids. DNA for the CDR3: TGTGCCAGCACCCTTAGGGACGCCCGGGATCGCACTGAAGCTTTCTTT. It specifies CASTLRDARDRTEAFF.

V gene TRBV7-8 combines with J gene TRBJ2-7; 7 positions match TRBD1. Germline CDR1 and CDR2: SGHVS and FQNEAQ. This CDR3 has 14 residues. With 5 bases clipped from V and 7 bases from J, the junction kept 11 bases outside the gene matches. The CDR3 spells CASSLQTGQGEQYF. The CDR3 coding sequence is TGTGCCAGCAGCCTTCAGACAGGGCAGGGGGAGCAGTACTTC.

This rearrangement joins TRBV14 to TRBJ1-6; D call uncertain. Trimming took off 0 bases at V and 0 bases at J, with 6 bases between the two ends. CDR1 and CDR2 (germline): SGHDN, FVKESK. The CDR3 is made up of 16 amino acids. The CDR3 is CASSQDRNSYNSPLHF. For the CDR3, the DNA is TGTGCCAGCAGCCAAGATCGGAACTCCTATAATTCACCCCTCCACTTT.

The chain uses TRBV2 and TRBJ1-1; TRBD1 matches 7 bases. CDR3 length equals 18 residues. Germline values: CDR1 SNHLY, CDR2 FYNNEI. The V segment lost 3 bases and the J segment 1 base; nucleotides outside the gene matches: 14. The CDR3, as DNA: TGTGCCAGCAGTGATCGGAGGGGGCGGGACATCGGGAACACTGAAGCTTTCTTT. Its translation is CASSDRRGRDIGNTEAFF.

The V call is TRBV5-1, the J call TRBJ1-5; the D is unclear. This CDR3 spans 14 amino acids. The germline CDR1 and CDR2 sequences are SGHRS and YFSETQ. Between the trimmed V and J ends, which lost 4 bases and 1 base, there was a span of 9 bases. The CDR3 sequence is CASSPGSSNQPQHF. DNA of the CDR3: TGCGCCAGCAGCCCTGGCTCGAGCAATCAGCCCCAGCATTTT.